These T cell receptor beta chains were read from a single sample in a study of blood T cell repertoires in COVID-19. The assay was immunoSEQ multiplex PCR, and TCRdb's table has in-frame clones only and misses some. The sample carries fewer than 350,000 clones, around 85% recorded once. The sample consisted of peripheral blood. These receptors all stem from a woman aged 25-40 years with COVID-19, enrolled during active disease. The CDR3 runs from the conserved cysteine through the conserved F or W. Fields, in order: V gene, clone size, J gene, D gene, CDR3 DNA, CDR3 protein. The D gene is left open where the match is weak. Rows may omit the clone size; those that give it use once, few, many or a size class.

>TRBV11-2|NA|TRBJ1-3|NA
TGTGCCAGCAGACGGGCTGGCGGGAACTCTGGAAACACCATATATTTT
CASRRAGGNSGNTIYF
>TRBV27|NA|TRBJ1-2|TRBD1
TGTGCAAGCAAGAGACAGGGGGCTAACTATGGCTACACCTTC
CASKRQGANYGYTF
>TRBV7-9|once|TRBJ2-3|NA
TGTGCCAGCAGCTTACGGGGAGCGACAGATACGCAGTATTTT
CASSLRGATDTQYF
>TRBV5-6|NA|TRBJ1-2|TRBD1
TGTGCCAGCAGCTTGGCCAACAGGGGAGTCTATGGCTACACCTTC
CASSLANRGVYGYTF
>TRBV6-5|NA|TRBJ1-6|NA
TGTGCCAGCAGCTACGACCTAAGAGGGCTCTATCCCCACTTT
CASSYDLRGLYPHF
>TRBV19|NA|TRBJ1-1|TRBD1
TGTGCCAGTAGTATTGGACAGGCTTTCACTGAAGCTTTCTTT
CASSIGQAFTEAFF
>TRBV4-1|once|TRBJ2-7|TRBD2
TGCGCCAGCAGCCCCATAGCGGGGGGGCCCCGGGAGCAGTACTTC
CASSPIAGGPREQYF
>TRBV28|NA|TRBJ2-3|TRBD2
TGTGCCAGCAGCCTACCGGGACTAAGCACAGATACGCAGTATTTT
CASSLPGLSTDTQYF
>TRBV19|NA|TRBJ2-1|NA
TGTGCCAGTACCCGCGGGGATTACAATGAGCAGTTCTTC
CASTRGDYNEQFF
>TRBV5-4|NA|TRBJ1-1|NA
TGTGCCAGCAGCGGTGCGGAGCTCGAAGCTTTCTTT
CASSGAELEAFF
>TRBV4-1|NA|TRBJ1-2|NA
TGCGCCAGCAGTTTGAGGGACACCGCTAACTATGGCTACACCTTC
CASSLRDTANYGYTF
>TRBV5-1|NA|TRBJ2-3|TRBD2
TGCGCCAGCAGCTTGCGCGAGGGGAGGGGTTTAGCAGATACGCAGTATTTT
CASSLREGRGLADTQYF
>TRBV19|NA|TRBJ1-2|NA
TGTGCCAGTAGTCCTCCGGAGGGGTCTGGGTATGGCTACACCTTC
CASSPPEGSGYGYTF
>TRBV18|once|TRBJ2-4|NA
TGTGCCAGCTCACCACAGGGCCAGGGTGCCAAAAACATTCAGTACTTC
CASSPQGQGAKNIQYF
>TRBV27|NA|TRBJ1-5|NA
TGTGCCAGCAGTTTAAGTCCAGGGTATCAGCCCCAGCATTTT
CASSLSPGYQPQHF
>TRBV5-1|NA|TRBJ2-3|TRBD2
TGCGCCAGCAGTAGCGGGGGGGCCAGAGATACGCAGTATTTT
CASSSGGARDTQYF
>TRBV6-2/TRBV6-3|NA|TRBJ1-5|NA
TGTGCCAGCAGTTACTCGGTGTGGGGCGGAAATCAGCCCCAGCATTTT
CASSYSVWGGNQPQHF
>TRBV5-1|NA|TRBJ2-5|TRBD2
TGCGCCAGCAGCTCCCTAGCGGGGGGGCCGCTGGAGACCCAGTACTTC
CASSSLAGGPLETQYF
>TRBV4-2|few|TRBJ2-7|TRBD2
TGTGCCAGCAGCCACCCTGGGACTAGCGGGGCCTACGAGCAGTACTTC
CASSHPGTSGAYEQYF
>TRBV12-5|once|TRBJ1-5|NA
TGTGCTAGTGGCCGCCCACCGAACAGGACAAATCAGCCCCAGCATTTT
CASGRPPNRTNQPQHF
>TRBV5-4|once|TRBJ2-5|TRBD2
TGTGCCAGCAGCTTGGCCCCGGGACTAGCGTTCCAAGAGACCCAGTACTTC
CASSLAPGLAFQETQYF
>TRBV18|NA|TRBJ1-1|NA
TGTGCCAGCTCACCACCGCCAGGGAACACTGAAGCTTTCTTT
CASSPPPGNTEAFF
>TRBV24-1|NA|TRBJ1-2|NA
TGTGCCACCAGTGATTTGCAAAATGGCTACACCTTC
CATSDLQNGYTF
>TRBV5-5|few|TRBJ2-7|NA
TGTGCCAGCAGCCCGTACTCCCGAGGGAACTACGAGCAGTACTTC
CASSPYSRGNYEQYF
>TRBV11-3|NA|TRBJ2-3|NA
TGTGCCAGCAGCTCATGGCAGGGGAAGGGGAAGAATACGCAGTATTTT
CASSSWQGKGKNTQYF
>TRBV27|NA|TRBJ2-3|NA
TGTGCCAGCGCAGTAGCCATATACGGGGATGTGCAGTATTTT
CASAVAIYGDVQYF
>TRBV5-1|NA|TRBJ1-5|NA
TGCGCCAGCAGCCTGGGAAGCCAAGGGGGTCAGCCCCAGCATTTT
CASSLGSQGGQPQHF
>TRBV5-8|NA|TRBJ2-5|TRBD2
TGTGCCAGCAGCATCGGAGTAGCGGGGACCCAGTACTTC
CASSIGVAGTQYF
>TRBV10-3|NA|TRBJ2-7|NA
TGTGCCATCAGTGAGTCGGGGGCCCGGAGCCCCTACGAGCAGTACTTC
CAISESGARSPYEQYF
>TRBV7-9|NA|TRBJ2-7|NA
TGTGCCAGCAGCTTAGCAGGGGTCCAGGGGGAGCAGTACTTC
CASSLAGVQGEQYF
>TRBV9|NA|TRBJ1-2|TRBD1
TGTGCCAGCAGCGTGGTGGACAGGGTGGAACTTGGCTACACCTTC
CASSVVDRVELGYTF
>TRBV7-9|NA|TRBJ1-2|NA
TGTGCCAGCAGCCAAGCCGCGGCAGCTAACTATGGCTACACCTTC
CASSQAAAANYGYTF
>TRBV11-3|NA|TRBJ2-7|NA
TGTGCCAGCAGCTTAGAGGGCGCGAACGAGCAGTACTTC
CASSLEGANEQYF
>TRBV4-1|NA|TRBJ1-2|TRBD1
TGCGCCAGCAGCCAACCTGAGGGGGCTTCCTTCTATGGCTACACCTTC
CASSQPEGASFYGYTF
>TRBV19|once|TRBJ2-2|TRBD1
TGTGCCAGTAGTATGGGACAGGGGGCATACACCGGGGAGCTGTTTTTT
CASSMGQGAYTGELFF
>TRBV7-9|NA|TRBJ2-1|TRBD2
TGTGCCGCAGGGACTAGCGGGGTCTACAATGAGCAGTTCTTC
CAAGTSGVYNEQFF
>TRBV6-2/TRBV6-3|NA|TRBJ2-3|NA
TGTGCCAGCAGTTACCCCACCGGTCGCCTTAGCACAGATACGCAGTATTTT
CASSYPTGRLSTDTQYF
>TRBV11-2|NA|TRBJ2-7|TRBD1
TGTGCCAGCAGCTTCGCCCGGGACAGGACAAACTACGAGCAGTACTTC
CASSFARDRTNYEQYF
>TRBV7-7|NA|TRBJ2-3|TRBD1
TGTGCCAGCAGCCGGGACAGGGCTAGCACAGATACGCAGTATTTT
CASSRDRASTDTQYF
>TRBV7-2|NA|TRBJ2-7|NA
TGTGCCAGCAGCTTACAATACGAGCAGTACTTC
CASSLQYEQYF
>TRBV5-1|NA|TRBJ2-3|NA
TGCGCCACCAGTAGAGAATGGACAGATACGCAGTATTTT
CATSREWTDTQYF
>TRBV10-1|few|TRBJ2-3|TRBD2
TGCGCCAGCAGTCCCGTAGCGGGGGGCTGGGATACGCAGTATTTT
CASSPVAGGWDTQYF
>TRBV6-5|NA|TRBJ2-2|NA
TGTGCCACCACGGACAGTTGGGGTCCCGGGGAGCTGTTTTTT
CATTDSWGPGELFF
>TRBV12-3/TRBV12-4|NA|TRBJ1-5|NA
TGTGCCAGCAGTTTAACCGGTCAGCCCCAGCATTTT
CASSLTGQPQHF
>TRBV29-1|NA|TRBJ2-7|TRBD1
TGCAGCGTTTCGGACAGGACATACGAGCAGTACTTC
CSVSDRTYEQYF
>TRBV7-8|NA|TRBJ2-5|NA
TGTGCCAGCAGCTATACGGAGGGGGAGACCCAGTACTTC
CASSYTEGETQYF
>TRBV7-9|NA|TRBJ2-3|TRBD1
TGTGCCAGCAGCTTAGTCACCCCGGACAGGGAGATCAAGGATACGCAGTATTTT
CASSLVTPDREIKDTQYF
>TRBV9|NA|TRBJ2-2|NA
TGTGCCAGCAGTCGTAGGGGAGGACCCACAGACACCGGGGAGCTGTTTTTT
CASSRRGGPTDTGELFF
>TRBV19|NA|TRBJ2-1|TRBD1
TGTGCCAGTAGGAGGGACAGGGGCTACAATGAGCAGTTCTTC
CASRRDRGYNEQFF
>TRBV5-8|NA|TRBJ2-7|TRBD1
TGTGCCAGCAGCTTGCGACAGGGGTTTAAGACCCGACGGGACGAGCAGTACTTC
CASSLRQGFKTRRDEQYF
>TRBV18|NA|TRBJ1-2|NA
TGTGCCAGCTCGACAGAGTATGGCTACACCTTC
CASSTEYGYTF